These 11 T cell receptor beta chains were sequenced from one sample in a study of a mutant IDH1 vaccine in newly diagnosed glioma. The time point: week 5, during vaccination. It was 300 ug of mutant IDH1 20-mer peptide that made up each vaccine dose, given with topical imiquimod. Generated by immunoSEQ multiplex PCR, the TCRdb table keeps only in-frame clones and is missing some. The table has 60,000 or so clones, roughly 82% seen once. Their cognate antigens are unknown. Specimen: PBMCs, collected from a glioma patient whose treatment included an IDH1 peptide vaccine. The receptors come from a young woman with glioma. Some clones in this sample may be carry-over from other donors' samples.

CDR3 amino acids: CASSRTSGSETQYF. In DNA form, the CDR3 reads TGTGCCAGTAGTAGGACTAGCGGGAGTGAGACCCAGTACTTC. The V gene is TRBV19, the J gene TRBJ2-5, with 13 bases fitting TRBD2. The CDR3 contains 14 residues. V lost 4 bases, J lost 5 bases, and 1 base stayed unmatched. Germline V gene data show CDR1 as LNHDA and CDR2 as SQIVND (reference sequence). The full variable domain, its missing parts supplied by reference TRBV19 and TRBJ2-5, is DGGITQSPKYLFRKEGQNVTLSCEQNLNHDAMYWYRQDPGQGLRLIYYSQIVNDFQKGDIAEGYSVSREKKESFPLTVTSAQKNPTAFYLCASSRTSGSETQYFGPGTRLLVL.

The chain combines TRBV14 with TRBJ2-5; perhaps TRBD2 as D (5 bases). Trimming removed 5 bases from V and 2 bases from J, with 15 bases in between. Per germline, CDR1 SGHDN and CDR2 FVKESK. The CDR3 contains 15 residues. As DNA, the CDR3 is TGTGCCAGCAGCATATTGAGAGGGCTACAAGAGACCCAGTACTTC. Translating gives CASSILRGLQETQYF.

The rearrangement joins TRBV30 to TRBJ1-5; 7 bases align to TRBD1. Germline CDR1 and CDR2: GTSNPN and SVGIG (reference sequence). V lost 0 bases to trimming and J lost 5 bases; unmatched junction nucleotides: 7. The CDR3 covers 15 residues. The CDR3 DNA is TGTGCCTGGAGTGTCGGGGGGACAGTCGATCAGCCCCAGCATTTT. Its protein is CAWSVGGTVDQPQHF.

The chain employs TRBV6-1 and TRBJ2-5; 7 nucleotides agree with TRBD1. CDR1 and CDR2 from the germline V gene are MNHNS and SASEGT. Germline trimming cut 1 base from V and 2 bases from J; bases unmatched to any gene: 4. The CDR3 is made up of 15 amino acids. The CDR3: CASSEEGAVQETQYF. DNA for the CDR3: TGTGCCAGCAGTGAAGAGGGGGCAGTTCAAGAGACCCAGTACTTC.

Written as DNA, the CDR3 is TGTGCCAGCAGAATAGAGGGGGGGGTCGGTCGGAACACTGAAGCTTTCTTT. Translated, it gives CASRIEGGVGRNTEAFF. The chain carries TRBV27 and TRBJ1-1; D is possibly TRBD1 (6 bases). From germline, CDR1 is MNHEY and CDR2 SMNVEV (reference sequence). V lost 6 bases and J 1 base, leaving 21 bases between the germline ends. CDR3 length equals 17 residues.

The J gene is TRBJ1-4, the V gene TRBV4-3; D gene unclear. CDR3 size: 16 residues. V was cut by 1 base and J by 2 bases, with 11 bases left in between. Germline loops: CDR1 LGHNA, CDR2 YSLEER. The CDR3 region is CASSQGRVRTNEKLFF. The CDR3 DNA sequence: TGCGCCAGCAGCCAAGGCCGGGTTCGCACTAATGAAAAACTGTTTTTT.

The CDR3 here is CASASTGPHSNEQFF. The DNA of the CDR3 is TGCGCCAGCGCATCGACAGGCCCCCACTCCAATGAGCAGTTCTTC. The rearrangement uses TRBV4-1 and TRBJ2-1; possibly TRBD1 for D (6 bases). Germline loops: CDR1 MGHRA, CDR2 YSYEKL. The CDR3 spans 15 residues. Trimming took 8 bases from V and 6 from J, leaving 20 bases between them.

V and J are TRBV6-5 and TRBJ1-1, with 8 bases matching TRBD1. The J segment lost 7 bases and the V segment lost 6 bases, leaving 4 bases of the junction unmatched. Germline CDR1 and CDR2: MNHEY and SVGAGI. This CDR3 is 12 amino acids long. DNA for the CDR3: TGTGCCAGCAGCCCGGACAGGGTTGAAGCTTTCTTT. Translating gives CASSPDRVEAFF.

The CDR3 sequence is CASSTGLNDETQYF. The CDR3 DNA follows: TGTGCCAGCAGCACGGGACTCAACGACGAGACCCAGTACTTC. The rearrangement links TRBV5-6 to TRBJ2-5, with D possibly being TRBD2 (6 bases). The CDR3 contains 14 residues. Deletions cut 4 bases from V and 5 bases from J, with 15 bases between. CDR1 and CDR2 from the germline V gene are SGHDT and YYEEEE.

The chain links TRBV27 to TRBJ2-3, with a weak D call TRBD1 (5 bases). Trimming took 2 bases from V and 1 from J, leaving 10 bases between them. This CDR3 is 15 amino acids long. CDR1 MNHEY and CDR2 SMNVEV come from the germline V gene (reference sequence). The DNA of the CDR3 is TGTGCCAGCAGTTTACAGGGTCAGGGCACAGATACGCAGTATTTT. This translates into CASSLQGQGTDTQYF.

This clone was seen more than once but under ten times. V usage is TRBV6-5 and J usage is TRBJ1-1; weak D call: TRBD1 (5 bases). Germline V gene lookup returns CDR1 MNHEY and CDR2 SVGAGI. The CDR3 loop spans 14 amino acids. V was pared by 5 bases and J by 0 bases, with 10 bases between. The CDR3 DNA reads TGTGCCAGCAGTCGACAGCACATGAACACTGAAGCTTTCTTT. Its protein is CASSRQHMNTEAFF.